Shown below are 8 T cell receptor beta chains from a single sample sequenced in a study of vaccination effects on CD4 cells after COVID-19. For these receptors, no antigen is known. With the ViraFEST assay, the study expanded antigen-specific CD4+ T cells using viral peptide pools, then sequenced them. When ten to eleven days of culture had elapsed, CD4+ T cells were isolated. As their vaccination, participants received two doses of either BNT162b2 or mRNA-1273. Sequencing used immunoSEQ multiplex PCR; TCRdb keeps in-frame clones, though not all of them. The sample lists around 29,000 clones, approximately 71% occurring once. Specimen: CD4+ T cells from PBMCs cultured with HCoV-NL63 spike peptides, collected after COVID-19 vaccination. Receptor source: a human donor who received a COVID-19 vaccine.

This clone was counted between two and nine times. The genes are TRBV5-1 and TRBJ2-1, with 8 bases matching TRBD1. The CDR3 spans 15 residues. The V gene's germline CDR1 is SGHRS and CDR2 YFSETQ. After removal of 4 bases from V and 9 bases from J, the junction contained 12 bases not matched to a gene. CDR3 DNA sequence: TGCGCCAGCAGCCCCCGACTGACAGGGGTGCCTGAGCAGTTCTTC. Amino acids: CASSPRLTGVPEQFF.

The rearrangement uses TRBV14 and TRBJ2-7, with D perhaps matching TRBD1 (6 bases). Between the trimmed V and J ends, which lost 9 bases and 3 bases, there was a span of 15 bases. Germline V gene data show CDR1 as SGHDN and CDR2 as FVKESK. This CDR3 is 13 amino acids long. CDR3 amino acids: CARSDRPSYEQYF. The CDR3, as DNA: TGTGCCAGGTCGGACAGACCAAGCTACGAGCAGTACTTC.

The chain joins TRBV3-1 (or the pseudogene TRBV3-2) to TRBJ1-1; unclear D gene. The CDR3 covers 14 residues. The V gene's germline CDR1 is LGHDT and CDR2 YNNKEL (reference sequence). Deletions cut 4 bases from V and 0 bases from J, with 9 bases between. The CDR3 reads CASSPETLNTEAFF. Written as DNA, the CDR3 is TGTGCCAGCAGCCCTGAGACTCTGAACACTGAAGCTTTCTTT.

The V call is TRBV7-8, the J call TRBJ2-1; D is uncertain. V lost 0 bases to trimming and J lost 5 bases, with 11 bases between them. Per the germline V gene, CDR1 is SGHVS and CDR2 is FQNEAQ. This CDR3 region has 15 residues. The CDR3 spells CASSLARIRNNEQFF. The CDR3, as DNA: TGTGCCAGCAGCTTAGCGCGCATTAGGAACAATGAGCAGTTCTTC.

V and J are TRBV15 and TRBJ1-5; perhaps TRBD1 as D (6 bases). The V gene's germline CDR1 is LNHNV and CDR2 YYDKDF (reference sequence). With 5 bases removed from V and 5 bases from J, the gap between germline ends came to 19 bases. The CDR3 loop spans 16 amino acids. CDR3 coding DNA: TGTGCCACCAGCGCGGGGGCTAGGGCGGGGGATCAGCCCCAGCATTTT. Its translation: CATSAGARAGDQPQHF.

V gene TRBV6-6 combines with J gene TRBJ1-1; no clear D. V lost 0 bases and J 1 base, leaving 6 bases between the germline ends. Germline V gene lookup returns CDR1 MNHNY and CDR2 SVGAGI (reference sequence). The CDR3 is 14 residues long. The CDR3 sequence is CASSYSTRNTEAFF. The CDR3, as DNA: TGTGCCAGCAGTTACTCGACCCGGAACACTGAAGCTTTCTTT.

This clone was counted between two and nine times. This rearrangement joins TRBV10-3 to TRBJ1-6; D might be TRBD1 (5 bases). Germline V gene data show CDR1 as ENHRY and CDR2 as SYGVKD. Trimming stripped 9 bases from V and 8 bases from J, with 11 bases between. This CDR3 contains 12 residues. CDR3 sequence reads: CAIAREDSPLHF. In DNA form, the CDR3 reads TGTGCCATAGCCAGGGAAGATTCACCCCTCCACTTT.

J is TRBJ2-3 and V is TRBV5-4; D is undetermined. This CDR3 has 16 residues. The V and J ends lost 4 bases and 0 bases respectively, with 15 bases between them. Germline V gene sequence: CDR1 SGHNT, CDR2 YYREEE (reference sequence). CDR3 protein: CASSAPHSASTDTQYF. CDR3 DNA sequence: TGTGCCAGCAGCGCCCCGCATTCTGCTAGCACAGATACGCAGTATTTT.